The present T cell receptor (beta chain) was sequenced within a study of blood T cell repertoires in COVID-19. The J segment lost 0 bases and the V segment lost 5 bases, leaving 2 bases of the junction unmatched. Germline CDR1 is ENHRY and CDR2 is SYGVKD. The CDR3 contains 17 residues. The protocol was immunoSEQ multiplex PCR, while the TCRdb copy is restricted to in-frame clones and leaves out a portion. The data hold 100,000 to 120,000 clones, with approximately 81% observed a single time. The receptor was isolated from a man older than 75 with acute or convalescent COVID-19. The chain uses TRBV10-3 and TRBJ2-6, with 12 nucleotides matching TRBD2. Sample: peripheral blood. CDR3 nucleotide sequence: TGTGCCATCAGTACTAGCGGGAGGAGCTCTGGGGCCAACGTCCTGACTTTC. Protein product: CAISTSGRSSGANVLTF.